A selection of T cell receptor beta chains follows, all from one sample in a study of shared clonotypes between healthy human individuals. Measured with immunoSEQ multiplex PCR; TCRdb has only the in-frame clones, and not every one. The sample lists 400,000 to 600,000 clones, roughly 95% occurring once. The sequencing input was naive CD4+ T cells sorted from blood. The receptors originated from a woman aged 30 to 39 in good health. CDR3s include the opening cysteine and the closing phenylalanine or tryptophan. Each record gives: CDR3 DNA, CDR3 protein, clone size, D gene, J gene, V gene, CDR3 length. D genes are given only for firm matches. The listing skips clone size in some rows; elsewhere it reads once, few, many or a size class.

TGTGCCAGCAGTGAGGTCCCGGGGGCTACCGGGGAGCTGTTTTTT,CASSEVPGATGELFF,.,.,TRBJ2-2,TRBV2,15
TGCAGCGTTGCCTCAACAGGAGACTATGGCTACACCTTC,CSVASTGDYGYTF,.,.,TRBJ1-2,TRBV29-1,13
TGCGCCAGCAGCGGAAGGACAGGGGAGGGGAACACTGAAGCTTTCTTT,CASSGRTGEGNTEAFF,.,TRBD1,TRBJ1-1,TRBV5-1,16
TGTGCCAGCAGCAAGATGGCGGGTTCCTACGAGCAGTACTTC,CASSKMAGSYEQYF,once,.,TRBJ2-7,TRBV7-9,14
TGCGCCAGCAGCTTCGGGCACTCAGAGACCCAGTACTTC,CASSFGHSETQYF,.,.,TRBJ2-5,TRBV5-1,13
TGTGCCAGCTGTGCAGCCTCCTACGAGCAGTACTTC,CASCAASYEQYF,.,.,TRBJ2-7,TRBV28,12
TGCAGCGTTGAACGTTACAATGAGCAGTTCTTC,CSVERYNEQFF,.,.,TRBJ2-1,TRBV29-1,11
TGTGCCAGCTCACCACAGGGACAGGGGGTTGACGATACGCAGTATTTT,CASSPQGQGVDDTQYF,.,TRBD1,TRBJ2-3,TRBV18,16
TGTGCCAGCTCACCACCAGGGACCTACGAGCAGTACTTC,CASSPPGTYEQYF,.,.,TRBJ2-7,TRBV18,13
TGCGCCAGCAGCGTAGGACTAGCGGGAGAGTACTACAATGAGCAGTTCTTC,CASSVGLAGEYYNEQFF,.,TRBD2,TRBJ2-1,TRBV5-1,17
TGTGCCAGCAGTCAGGCTAGCGGGAGCACACACTACGAGCAGTACTTC,CASSQASGSTHYEQYF,once,TRBD2,TRBJ2-7,TRBV28,16
TGTGCCAGCAGCTTACAAGCGGCTAACACCGGGGAGCTGTTTTTT,CASSLQAANTGELFF,few,.,TRBJ2-2,TRBV11-2,15
TGTGCCAGCAGGCGAGATACAGGGGTTACTGAAGCTTTCTTT,CASRRDTGVTEAFF,.,TRBD1,TRBJ1-1,TRBV6-5,14
TGTGCCAGCAGCCCGATGGGGGAGACTGGGGCCAACGTCCTGACTTTC,CASSPMGETGANVLTF,once,.,TRBJ2-6,TRBV7-6,16
TGTGCCAGCAGCCTGATAAGGACAGGGTCCGGCTACACCTTC,CASSLIRTGSGYTF,.,TRBD1,TRBJ1-2,TRBV28,14
TGTGCCAGCAGCTTAGGCGGGAGTTGGGCAGATACGCAGTATTTT,CASSLGGSWADTQYF,.,TRBD2,TRBJ2-3,TRBV5-4,15